Given below is one TCR beta chain in context. This clonotype was picked up a small number of times. Its specific antigen is unknown. Nothing much larger sits one base from this clone, and base qualities are not available. These data are taken from a study of regulatory T cells in long-lasting Graves disease (dated by TCRdb to about 2021). Background on the whole study: Antithyroid drugs had been taken for less than 3 months by newly diagnosed Graves' disease patients. A total of around 35 samples underwent TCR sequencing, from about 13 patients with persistent Graves' disease and 20 patients with newly diagnosed Graves' disease. Patients with persistent Graves' disease were compared with patients with newly diagnosed Graves' disease using TCR sequencing and RNA sequencing of peripheral blood. The study was registered as a clinical trial and conducted in China.

The paper as a whole reports these results and caveats: The authors acknowledged the small sample size as a limitation that may reduce accuracy. More public clonotypes were shared among persistent patients (fewer than 3,000) than among newly diagnosed patients (966). Lower TCR Shannon entropy and fewer highly expanded clones were observed in persistent Graves' disease patients than in newly diagnosed patients, which suggested clonal expansion. TRBV28, TRBJ1-2 and TRBJ2-5 were preferentially used in persistent disease, while TRBV20-1 and TRBJ2-1 were favored in newly diagnosed disease. Because the primary lesion, thyroid tissue, could not be accessed, the study looked at peripheral blood alone. Sequencing and analysis were restricted to the TCR beta chain.

The method was multiplex PCR. The sample was run on an Illumina HiSeq 4000. CDR3 regions were amplified by Arm-PCR with iRepertoire HTBI primers to construct TCR beta libraries. Before sequencing, the PCR products underwent gel purification. On the authors' methods: Across samples, 60 to 70 TRBV and 15 or so TRBJ segments were identified and used for gene usage analysis of CDR3 amino acid clonotypes. Filtered high-quality paired reads were merged into contigs using COPE and FqMerger. BLAST was used to align contigs to IMGT TRBV, TRBD and TRBJ reference genes, and CDR3 was defined according to IMGT. Highly expanded clones were defined as clonotypes with a frequency above 0.1%. Repertoire diversity was measured by Shannon entropy, and V-J evenness by the Gini coefficient. A clonotype was considered public if more than one individual shared it. The public reads were quality trimmed at Q25 with fastp and then assembled into clones with MiXCR by TCRdb, keeping productive beta chains. Rows merge per CDR3 protein into single entries with the most common DNA and genes. In this record, the V and J calls reflect TCRdb's handling and not the investigators' own analysis. The sample table shows about 430,000 distinct CDR3 sequences, and over 14% are seen once. The ten largest clones add up to under 9% of the sample.

The germline V gene (reference sequence) sets CDR1 to DFQATT and CDR2 to SNEGSKA. Relative to germline, V is 8 bases shorter and J is 4 bases shorter, with 11 bases between their ends. From its cysteine to its phenylalanine, the CDR3 spans 12 amino acids. The CDR3 DNA has 36 bases and is translated from base 1. The time point label, read with the paper, signifies: newly diagnosed GD, antithyroid drugs for less than 3 months. RNA was extracted from PBMCs in TRIzol for both TCR sequencing and RNA sequencing. The diagnosis of Graves' disease followed American Thyroid Association guidelines. Recruitment of patients was carried out at an endocrinology department in Xi'an, China. Each patient gave approximately 10 milliliters of peripheral blood, collected in an EDTA anticoagulant tube. Ficoll Paque Plus density gradient separation was used to isolate PBMCs, and no additional T cell sorting was done. An Agilent 2100 Bioanalyzer and agarose gel were used to assess RNA quality, and a NanoDrop 2000 was used to measure RNA concentration.

The sample was also reused in another study, on T cells in Graves' hyperthyroidism and ophthalmopathy. The second study also describes: A patient counted as having stable Graves' hyperthyroidism if no progression to ophthalmopathy occurred over 18 months of follow-up. Hyperthyroidism patients were aged 18 to 65 years and newly diagnosed, with disease duration of less than 2 months. Any patient with an uncontrolled infection, another autoimmune disease, pregnancy or lactation was excluded. Diagnoses were established on the basis of clinical symptoms, serum thyroxine and TRAb, thyroid ultrasound, and orbital computed tomography. For the first round of RT-PCR on the TCR CDR3, the HTBI primer set was used together with the Qiagen OneStep RT-PCR kit. Blood samples also contained most of the expanded thyroid clonotypes (frequency above 0.001), which suggests that blood repertoires may reflect thyroid immune responses. Ophthalmopathy was separated from stable hyperthyroidism by a 13 V-J signature model, with about 86% sensitivity and approximately 84% specificity obtained in cross-validation and 80%/75% obtained in testing. In validation, progression to ophthalmopathy was predicted by the model with 65% to 71% sensitivity and 72.22% specificity, a median of approximately 7.1 months before onset. To identify distinguishing TCR V-J signatures, a discovery cohort of around 100 patients was used, comprising 43 with Graves' ophthalmopathy and approximately 58 with stable Graves' hyperthyroidism. Prospective prediction of ophthalmopathy was tested in an independent validation cohort of approximately 18 hyperthyroidism patients and 17 patients who later progressed to ophthalmopathy. The 75 to 100 discovery patients were randomly split 7:3 into training and test sets. In addition, the study compared T-cell repertoires in thyroid tissue and in blood from over 5 Graves' hyperthyroidism patients. After blood sampling, hyperthyroidism patients were treated with methimazole at a starting dose of 30 mg daily, and ophthalmopathy patients were treated with high-dose intravenous methylprednisolone. Libraries were constructed in a second round of multiplex PCR, after which size selection and purification were performed. The libraries were sequenced on an Illumina HiSeq2000 using paired-end 100 bp reads. SOAPnuke was used to process the raw data, throwing out any read that contained adapters or uncalled bases, had a mean Phred below 15, or lacked an exact constant-primer or identifier match. COPE v1.2.5 was used to merge the high-quality paired reads, and each unique nucleotide sequence was defined as a clonotype. MiTCR v1.1 was used to align clonotypes to the IMGT TRBV, TRBD and TRBJ reference segments. The analysis included only V-J combinations with a frequency above 0.0001, which together covered 98% to 99.2% of the repertoires. A TCS score was defined as the ratio of F50 (clonal expansion) to E x V (chaos), with BLOSUM62-based TCRdist applied between CDR3 peptides within each V-J. Welch's t-statistics and random forest reduced fewer than 550 V-J features to roughly 13, which were used in a naive Bayes classifier (R e1071). Sample size was not statistically predetermined, and blinding of investigators to group allocation was not performed. The paper reports TCR Vbeta CDR3 sequencing of approximately 140 peripheral blood samples: 40 or so ophthalmopathy, over 70 hyperthyroidism and approximately 17 progressor patients.

The receptor comes from a woman aged 35 to 49 with Graves disease. Donor details come from another sample of the same person, matched by shared clones. The chain links TRBV20-1 with TRBJ2-2; TRBD2 is a possible D gene, resting on 6 matching bases. The source was peripheral blood mononuclear cells (PBMCs), collected at new diagnosis, from a patient treated with antithyroid drugs. The DNA is TGCAGTCGGGAGCAGACCACCGGGGAGCTGTTTTTT. Its product reads: CSREQTTGELFF.